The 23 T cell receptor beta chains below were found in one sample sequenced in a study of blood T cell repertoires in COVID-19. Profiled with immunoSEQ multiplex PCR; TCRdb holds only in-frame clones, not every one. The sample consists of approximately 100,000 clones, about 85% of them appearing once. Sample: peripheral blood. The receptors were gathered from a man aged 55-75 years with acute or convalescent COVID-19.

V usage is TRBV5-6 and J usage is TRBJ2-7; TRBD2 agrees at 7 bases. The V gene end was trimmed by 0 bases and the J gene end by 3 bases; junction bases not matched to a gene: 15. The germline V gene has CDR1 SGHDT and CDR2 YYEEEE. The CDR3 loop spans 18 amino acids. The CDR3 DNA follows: TGTGCCAGCAGCTTGGTGGGGGGACGGGAGGCAGTTAGCTACGAGCAGTACTTC. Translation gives CASSLVGGREAVSYEQYF. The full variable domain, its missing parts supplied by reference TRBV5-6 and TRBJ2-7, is DAGVTQSPTHLIKTRGQQVTLRCSPKSGHDTVSWYQQALGQGPQFIFQYYEEEERQRGNFPDRFSGHQFPNYSSELNVNALLLGDSALYLCASSLVGGREAVSYEQYFGPGTRLTVT.

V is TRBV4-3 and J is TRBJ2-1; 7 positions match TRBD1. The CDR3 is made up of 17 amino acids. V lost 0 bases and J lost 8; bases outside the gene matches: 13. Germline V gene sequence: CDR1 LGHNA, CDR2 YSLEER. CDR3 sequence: CASSQDGSDRAGDEQFF. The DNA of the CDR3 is TGCGCCAGCAGCCAAGATGGGTCTGACAGGGCGGGCGATGAGCAGTTCTTC.

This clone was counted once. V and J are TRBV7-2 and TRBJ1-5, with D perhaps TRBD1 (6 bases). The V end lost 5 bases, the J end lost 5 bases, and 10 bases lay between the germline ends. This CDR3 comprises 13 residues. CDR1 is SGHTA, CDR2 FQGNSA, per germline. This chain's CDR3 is CASSGQPYQPQHF. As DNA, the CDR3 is TGTGCCAGCAGCGGACAGCCGTATCAGCCCCAGCATTTT.

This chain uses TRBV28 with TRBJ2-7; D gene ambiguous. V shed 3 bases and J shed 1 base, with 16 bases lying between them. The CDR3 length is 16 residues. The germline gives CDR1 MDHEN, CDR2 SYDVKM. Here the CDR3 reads CASSFHLAILSYEQYF. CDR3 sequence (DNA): TGTGCCAGCAGTTTCCACCTCGCCATACTATCCTACGAGCAGTACTTC.

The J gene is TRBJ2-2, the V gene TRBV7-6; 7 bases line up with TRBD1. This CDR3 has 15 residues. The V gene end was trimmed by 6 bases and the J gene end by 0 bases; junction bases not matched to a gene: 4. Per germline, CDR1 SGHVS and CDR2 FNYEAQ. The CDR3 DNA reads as TGTGCCAGCAGGCCCGGGACAGCGAACACCGGGGAGCTGTTTTTT. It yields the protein CASRPGTANTGELFF.

The CDR3 DNA reads TGTGCCATTGCCCGGGAGGGCAATGAGCAGTTCTTC. It is translated as CAIAREGNEQFF. The chain carries TRBV12-3 or TRBV12-4 and TRBJ2-1; 8 positions agree with TRBD2. V gave up 10 bases and J gave up 6 bases; unmatched junction bases: 5. The CDR3 sequence is 12 residues long.

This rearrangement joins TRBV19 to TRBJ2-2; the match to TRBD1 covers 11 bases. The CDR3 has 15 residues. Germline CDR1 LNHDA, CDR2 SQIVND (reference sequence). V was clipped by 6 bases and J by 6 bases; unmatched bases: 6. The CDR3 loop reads CASSPGTGGSGELFF. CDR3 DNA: TGTGCCAGTAGCCCCGGGACAGGGGGTTCCGGGGAGCTGTTTTTT.

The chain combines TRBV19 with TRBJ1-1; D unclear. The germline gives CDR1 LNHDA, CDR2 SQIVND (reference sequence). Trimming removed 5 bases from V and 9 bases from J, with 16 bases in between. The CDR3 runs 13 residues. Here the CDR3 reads CASSLRESIQAFF. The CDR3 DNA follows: TGTGCCAGTAGTCTCCGGGAGAGTATTCAAGCTTTCTTT.

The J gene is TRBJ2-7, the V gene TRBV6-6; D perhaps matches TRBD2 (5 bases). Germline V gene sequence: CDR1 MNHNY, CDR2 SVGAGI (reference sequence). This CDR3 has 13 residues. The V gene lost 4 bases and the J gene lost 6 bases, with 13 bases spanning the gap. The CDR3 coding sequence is TGTGCCAGCAGTTCGGGATTAACGACCGAGCAGTACTTC. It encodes CASSSGLTTEQYF.

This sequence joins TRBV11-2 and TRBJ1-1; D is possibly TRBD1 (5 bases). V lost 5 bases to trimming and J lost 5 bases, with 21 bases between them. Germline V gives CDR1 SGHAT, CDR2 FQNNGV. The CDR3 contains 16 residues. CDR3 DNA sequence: TGTGCCAGCAGCCCCCGGGGGAGGGGAGGTCAAACTGAAGCTTTCTTT. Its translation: CASSPRGRGGQTEAFF.

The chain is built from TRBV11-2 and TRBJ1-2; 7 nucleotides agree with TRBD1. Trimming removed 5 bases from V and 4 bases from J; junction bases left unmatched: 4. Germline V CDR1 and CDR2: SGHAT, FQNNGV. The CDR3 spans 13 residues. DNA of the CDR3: TGTGCCAGCAGCCAGGGGGGCAGCTATGGCTACACCTTC. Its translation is CASSQGGSYGYTF.

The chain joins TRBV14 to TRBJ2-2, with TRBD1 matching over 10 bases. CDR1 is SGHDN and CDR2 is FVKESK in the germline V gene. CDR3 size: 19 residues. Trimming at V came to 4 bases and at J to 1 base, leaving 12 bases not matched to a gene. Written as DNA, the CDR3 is TGTGCCAGCAGCCGCAGGCGGCCGGGACAGGGGTTGAACACCGGGGAGCTGTTTTTT. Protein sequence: CASSRRRPGQGLNTGELFF. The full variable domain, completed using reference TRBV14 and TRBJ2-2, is EAGVTQFPSHSVIEKGQTVTLRCDPISGHDNLYWYRRVMGKEIKFLLHFVKESKQDESGMPNNRFLAERTGGTYSTLKVQPAELEDSGVYFCASSRRRPGQGLNTGELFFGEGSRLTVL.

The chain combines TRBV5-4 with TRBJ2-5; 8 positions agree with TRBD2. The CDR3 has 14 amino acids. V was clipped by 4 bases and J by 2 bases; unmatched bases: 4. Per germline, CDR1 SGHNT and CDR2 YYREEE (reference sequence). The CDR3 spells CASSLIAGQETQYF. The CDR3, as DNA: TGTGCCAGCAGCCTAATAGCGGGGCAAGAGACCCAGTACTTC.

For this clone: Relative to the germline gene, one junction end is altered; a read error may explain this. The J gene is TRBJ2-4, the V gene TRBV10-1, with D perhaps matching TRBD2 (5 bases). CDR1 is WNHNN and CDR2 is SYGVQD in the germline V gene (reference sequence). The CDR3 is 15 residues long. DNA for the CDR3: TGCGCCAGCAGCGAGTCCCGGACTGGGAAAAACATTCAGTACTTC. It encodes CASSESRTGKNIQYF.

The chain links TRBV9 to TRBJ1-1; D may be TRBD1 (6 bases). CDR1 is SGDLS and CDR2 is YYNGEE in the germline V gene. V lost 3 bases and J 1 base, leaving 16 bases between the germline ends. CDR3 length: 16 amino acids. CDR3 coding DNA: TGTGCCAGCAGCGCGAAACAGGGACGGGAGAACACTGAAGCTTTCTTT. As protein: CASSAKQGRENTEAFF.

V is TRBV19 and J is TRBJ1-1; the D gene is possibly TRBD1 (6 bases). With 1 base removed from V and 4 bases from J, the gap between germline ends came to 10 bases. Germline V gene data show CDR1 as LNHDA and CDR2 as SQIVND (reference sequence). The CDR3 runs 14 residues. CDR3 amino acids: CASSIGGRGTEAFF. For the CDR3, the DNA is TGTGCCAGTAGTATAGGAGGCAGGGGCACTGAAGCTTTCTTT.

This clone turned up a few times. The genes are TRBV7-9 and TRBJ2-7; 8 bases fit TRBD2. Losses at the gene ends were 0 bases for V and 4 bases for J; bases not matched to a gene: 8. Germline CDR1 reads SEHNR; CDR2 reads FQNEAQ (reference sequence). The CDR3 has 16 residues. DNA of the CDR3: TGTGCCAGCAGCTTAGCGCTTGGGACTAGGACATACGAGCAGTACTTC. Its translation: CASSLALGTRTYEQYF.

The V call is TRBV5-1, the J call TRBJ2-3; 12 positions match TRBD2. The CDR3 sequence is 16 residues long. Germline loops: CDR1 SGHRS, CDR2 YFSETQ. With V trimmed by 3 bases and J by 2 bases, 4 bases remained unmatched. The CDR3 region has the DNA TGCGCCAGCAGCTCCGGACTAGCGGGGACCACAGATACGCAGTATTTT. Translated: CASSSGLAGTTDTQYF.

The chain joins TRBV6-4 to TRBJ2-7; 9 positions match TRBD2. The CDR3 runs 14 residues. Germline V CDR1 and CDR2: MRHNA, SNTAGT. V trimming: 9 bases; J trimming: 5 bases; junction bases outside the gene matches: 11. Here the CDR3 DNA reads TGTGCCAGTGAAGATAGCGGGAGCGGAGACGAGCAGTACTTC. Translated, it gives CASEDSGSGDEQYF.

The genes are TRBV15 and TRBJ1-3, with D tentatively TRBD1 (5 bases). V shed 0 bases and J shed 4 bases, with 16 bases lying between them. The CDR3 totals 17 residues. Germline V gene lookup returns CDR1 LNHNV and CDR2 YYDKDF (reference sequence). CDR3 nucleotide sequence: TGTGCCACCAGCAGAGACGTAGCAGGGAAATCAGGAAACACCATATATTTT. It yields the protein CATSRDVAGKSGNTIYF.

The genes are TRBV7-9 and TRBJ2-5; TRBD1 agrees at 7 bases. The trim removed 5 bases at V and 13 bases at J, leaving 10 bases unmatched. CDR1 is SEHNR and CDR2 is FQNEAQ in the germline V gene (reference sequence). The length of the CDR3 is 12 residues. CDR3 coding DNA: TGTGCCAGCAGCCTAGGGTTTACAGGGGCGTACTTC. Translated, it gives CASSLGFTGAYF. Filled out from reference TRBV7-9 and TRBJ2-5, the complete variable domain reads DTGVSQNPRHKITKRGQNVTFRCDPISEHNRLYWYRQTLGQGPEFLTYFQNEAQLEKSRLLSDRFSAERPKGSFSTLEIQRTEQGDSAMYLCASSLGFTGAYFGPGTRLLVL.

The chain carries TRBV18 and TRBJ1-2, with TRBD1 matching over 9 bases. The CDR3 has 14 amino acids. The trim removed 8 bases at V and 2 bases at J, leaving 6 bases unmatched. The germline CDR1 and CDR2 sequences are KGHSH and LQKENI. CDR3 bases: TGTGCCAGCGCTTCCGGGACAGGGAACTATGGCTACACCTTC. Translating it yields CASASGTGNYGYTF.

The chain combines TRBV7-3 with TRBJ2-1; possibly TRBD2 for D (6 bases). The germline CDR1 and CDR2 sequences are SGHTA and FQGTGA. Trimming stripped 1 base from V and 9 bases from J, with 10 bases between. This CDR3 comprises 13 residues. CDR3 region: CASSLIRAGEQFF. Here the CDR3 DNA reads TGTGCCAGCAGCTTAATACGAGCGGGTGAGCAGTTCTTC.